This TCR beta chain appears in the sequencing data of a study of beta chain features in type 1 diabetes. At the level of the study: Examination spanned 100 million to 120 million sorted cells from all samples.

This clone was found a few times. Its cognate antigen is unknown. The whole isolated RNA underwent reverse transcription, so sequencing captured expressed TCRB transcripts. Sequencing was performed with immunoSEQ multiplex PCR; in TCRdb, only in-frame clones are kept and a portion is missing. The profile shows approximately 340,000 clones, about 16% of them singletons. Per the germline V gene, CDR1 is SGHDT and CDR2 is YYEEEE. The CDR3 runs to 14 residues. V gave up 6 bases and J gave up 7 bases, with 16 bases separating them. CD45RO/CCR7/CD25/CD127/CD95/CD27 staining was used to isolate CD4+ naive, central memory, regulatory and stem cell-like memory cells by sorting. Study observations and caveats: It was among patients, rather than healthy donors, that naive, central memory and Treg TCRB repertoires appeared more similar. Researchers could not determine here whether HLA type influences TCRB rearrangement.

The source of this sequence is a woman aged 18-29 years in good health. V usage is TRBV5-6 and J usage is TRBJ1-4, with a possible D match to TRBD1 (6 bases). The specimen was naive CD4+ T cells from blood. CDR3 amino acids: CASTTQGTGEKLFF. In DNA, the CDR3 is TGTGCCAGCACGACCCAGGGGACGGGTGAAAAACTGTTTTTT.